This T cell receptor (beta chain) was sequenced for a study of shared clonotypes between healthy human individuals. Study at large: With ages of 18 to 49, the donors were two women and a few men. Three CD4 naive, three CD4 memory, two CD8 naive and one CD8 memory plate were used per donor. Study findings and constraints: Among the subsets, naive ones generally showed larger estimated richness than memory ones.

On this clone itself: Antigen unknown.

Splitting of CD4+ cells produced CD45RA+ naive and CD45RA-negative memory subsets. The CDR3 length is 14 residues. Germline CDR1 is SGHRS and CDR2 is YFSETQ. Trimming removed 2 bases from V and 6 bases from J; junction bases left unmatched: 3. Profiling relied on immunoSEQ multiplex PCR, and the TCRdb table lists in-frame clones only, not all of them. The sample has about 1 million clones, about 80% seen once; the top ten hold approximately 1.3%. This receptor was taken from a man aged 18 to 29 in good health. The material sequenced was memory CD4+ T cells sorted from blood. Sample subset: CD45RA-negative fraction. The rearrangement links TRBV5-1 to TRBJ2-3, with 10 bases identical to TRBD2. The CDR3 nucleotides are TGCGCCAGCAGCTTAACTAGCGGGGCTGATACGCAGTATTTT. This codes for CASSLTSGADTQYF. The full variable domain, in which reference TRBV5-1 and TRBJ2-3 provide the parts outside the CDR3, is KAGVTQTPRYLIKTRGQQVTLSCSPISGHRSVSWYQQTPGQGLQFLFEYFSETQRNKGNFPGRFSGRQFSNSRSEMNVSTLELGDSALYLCASSLTSGADTQYFGPGTRLTVL.